A selection of T cell receptor beta chains follows, all from one sample in a study of neurological immune-mediated disorders. From the 5' RACE reads, TCRdb called clonotypes with MiXCR, one entry per CDR3 protein. The data show more than 45,000 distinct CDR3 sequences, over 3% seen once. Material: PBMCs. Source of these receptors: a man aged 40-49 years with multiple sclerosis. CDR3s include the opening cysteine and the closing phenylalanine or tryptophan. The D gene is left open where the match is weak. Rows give clone size only sometimes, using once, few, many, or a class for an expanded clone.

j_call	v_call	d_call	cdr3_length	clone_size	cdr3_aa	cdr3_nt
TRBJ2-3	TRBV20-1	TRBD1	15	many	CSAPRQGSVGDTQYF	TGCAGTGCTCCCCGACAGGGAAGTGTGGGAGATACGCAGTATTTT
TRBJ2-5	TRBV12-3/TRBV12-4	-	14	many	CASSVTGGEETQYF	TGTGCCAGCAGCGTCACAGGGGGGGAAGAGACCCAGTACTTC
TRBJ1-6	TRBV14	-	13	many	CASSLDRRSPLHF	TGTGCCAGCAGCCTCGACAGGAGATCACCCCTCCACTTT
TRBJ2-3	TRBV15	-	15	many	CATSRDGGFTDTQYF	TGTGCCACCAGCAGAGATGGGGGATTCACAGATACGCAGTATTTT
TRBJ2-3	TRBV6-1	-	13	-	CATPGLRTDTQYF	TGTGCCACCCCGGGACTCCGCACAGATACGCAGTATTTT
TRBJ1-2	TRBV6-2/TRBV6-3	-	15	many	CASSRPPGLDYGYTF	TGTGCCAGCAGTCGACCACCAGGTCTTGACTATGGCTACACCTTC
TRBJ2-7	TRBV6-5	-	15	many	CASSYADKGTYEQYF	TGTGCCAGCAGTTACGCTGACAAAGGGACCTACGAGCAGTACTTC
TRBJ2-1	TRBV7-6	-	14	many	CASSLRGQQYGQFF	TGTGCCAGCAGCTTAAGAGGCCAGCAGTACGGGCAGTTCTTC
TRBJ2-1	TRBV9	-	11	many	CASSAYDEQFF	TGTGCCAGCAGCGCATACGATGAGCAGTTCTTC
TRBJ1-6	TRBV5-1	TRBD1	17	many	CASSRTGSVSIDSPLHF	TGCGCCAGCAGCCGGACAGGGAGTGTATCGATTGATTCACCCCTCCACTTT
TRBJ2-3	TRBV7-2	-	14	many	CASSPVVGTDTQYF	TGTGCCAGCAGTCCAGTCGTAGGCACAGATACGCAGTATTTT
TRBJ1-5	TRBV28	TRBD1	14	many	CASRDGQGDQPQHF	TGTGCCAGCAGGGACGGACAGGGAGATCAGCCCCAGCATTTT
TRBJ2-1	TRBV6-2/TRBV6-3	TRBD2	14	many	CASSRLAGNNEQFF	TGTGCCAGCAGTCGACTAGCGGGGAACAATGAGCAGTTCTTC
TRBJ2-7	TRBV4-2	TRBD2	17	many	CASSQDSGGHRLYEQYF	TGTGCCAGCAGCCAAGACAGCGGGGGCCATAGACTCTACGAGCAGTACTTC
TRBJ1-6	TRBV10-3	TRBD1	15	many	CASKTGTGDNSPLHF	TGTGCCAGCAAAACCGGGACAGGAGATAATTCACCCCTCCACTTT
TRBJ2-3	TRBV10-3	-	14	many	CAISGGVSTDTQYF	TGTGCCATCAGTGGTGGCGTCAGCACAGATACGCAGTATTTT
TRBJ2-6	TRBV20-1	-	17	many	CSARGRQIHSGANVLTF	TGCAGTGCTAGAGGCCGACAGATCCACTCTGGGGCCAACGTCCTGACTTTC
TRBJ1-6	TRBV7-2	TRBD1	17	-	CASSLGGSGQGNSPLHF	TGTGCCAGCAGCTTAGGAGGCAGTGGACAGGGGAATTCACCCCTACACTTT
TRBJ2-7	TRBV19	TRBD1	13	few	CASSPDRGYEQYF	TGTGCCAGTAGTCCGGACAGGGGCTACGAGCAGTACTTC
TRBJ1-1	TRBV3-1	-	14	-	CASSQGKGNTEAFF	TGTGCCAGCAGCCAAGGGAAGGGGAACACTGAAGCTTTCTTT
TRBJ2-5	TRBV5-1	TRBD2	16	many	CASSLAPSGGGKTQYF	TGCGCCAGCAGCTTGGCCCCCAGCGGGGGGGGGAAGACCCAGTACTTC
TRBJ2-7	TRBV16	TRBD1	14	many	CASSQAGTGSEQYF	TGTGCCAGCAGCCAAGCCGGGACAGGGAGCGAGCAGTACTTC
TRBJ2-5	TRBV5-4	-	18	many	CASSIFYGGKSSQETQYF	TGTGCCAGCAGCATATTTTATGGGGGAAAATCTTCTCAAGAGACCCAGTACTTC
TRBJ2-5	TRBV5-1	-	15	many	CASSLLPGAEETQYF	TGCGCCAGCAGCTTGCTCCCGGGGGCGGAAGAGACCCAGTACTTC
TRBJ2-7	TRBV6-6	TRBD1	15	many	CASSYSDRVSNEQYF	TGTGCCAGCAGTTACTCCGACAGGGTATCTAACGAGCAGTACTTC
TRBJ1-3	TRBV20-1	TRBD1	14	many	CSATPGTAGNTIYF	TGCAGTGCTACACCCGGGACAGCTGGAAACACCATATATTTT
TRBJ2-3	TRBV15	-	15	many	CATSRLAERTDTQYF	TGTGCCACCAGCAGACTCGCTGAGAGAACAGATACGCAGTATTTT
TRBJ2-2	TRBV5-1	-	14	many	CASSVTGNTGELFF	TGCGCCAGCAGCGTGACAGGAAACACCGGGGAGCTGTTTTTT
TRBJ1-1	TRBV4-1	-	15	many	CASSQEPAENTEAFF	TGCGCCAGCAGCCAAGAGCCGGCAGAGAACACTGAAGCTTTCTTT
TRBJ1-5	TRBV20-1	-	13	many	CSAGASRNQPQHF	TGCAGTGCTGGGGCCTCCCGGAATCAGCCCCAGCATTTT
TRBJ2-2	TRBV6-6	TRBD1	14	many	CASILQGAAGELFF	TGTGCCAGCATTTTACAGGGGGCGGCCGGGGAGCTGTTTTTT
TRBJ2-7	TRBV18	-	15	many	CATSRDVRKGYEQYF	TGTGCCACCTCAAGGGACGTCAGAAAGGGCTACGAGCAGTACTTC
TRBJ2-4	TRBV20-1	-	19	many	CSARAATGHSPLAKNIQYF	TGCAGTGCTAGAGCCGCGACAGGTCATTCTCCATTAGCCAAAAACATTCAGTACTTC
TRBJ1-4	TRBV15	-	15	many	CATSIAGVSNEKLFF	TGTGCCACCAGTATAGCAGGGGTCTCTAATGAAAAACTGTTTTTT
TRBJ2-3	TRBV4-1	TRBD2	18	many	CASSQRDRGLGRLDTQYF	TGCGCCAGCAGCCAAAGAGACCGAGGACTAGGAAGGTTAGATACGCAGTATTTT
TRBJ2-1	TRBV11-2	TRBD2	15	many	CASSLELAGNNEQFF	TGTGCCAGCAGCTTAGAACTAGCGGGCAACAATGAGCAGTTCTTC
TRBJ2-3	TRBV7-9	-	16	many	CASSPGLEPSTDTQYF	TGTGCCAGCAGCCCTGGACTGGAACCTAGCACAGATACGCAGTATTTT
TRBJ2-1	TRBV5-6	TRBD1	15	many	CASSLGQGVYNEQFF	TGTGCCAGCAGCTTGGGGCAGGGGGTTTACAATGAGCAGTTCTTC
TRBJ1-2	TRBV21-1	-	15	-	CASSKGGQGNYGYTF	TGTGCCAGCAGCAAAGGAGGGCAGGGGAACTATGGCTACACCTTC
TRBJ2-3	TRBV7-9	TRBD1	20	many	CASSFSPAGGSTTSTDTQYF	TGTGCCAGCAGCTTCAGTCCCGCAGGGGGATCAACTACTAGCACAGATACGCAGTATTTT
TRBJ2-2	TRBV12-3/TRBV12-4	-	11	many	CASTSLGELFF	TGTGCCAGCACTTCGTTAGGGGAGCTGTTTTTT
TRBJ1-4	TRBV3-1	-	12	many	CASSPGREKLFF	TGTGCCAGCAGCCCGGGGCGGGAAAAACTGTTTTTT
TRBJ2-2	TRBV5-1	-	15	many	CASSPRTTGTGELFF	TGCGCCAGCAGCCCCCGGACTACCGGAACAGGGGAGCTGTTTTTT
TRBJ1-5	TRBV20-1	-	13	-	CSARDPTSMAQHF	TGCAGTGCTAGAGATCCCACCTCCATGGCCCAGCATTTT
TRBJ2-4	TRBV11-2	TRBD2	13	many	CASSLSGGQSQYF	TGTGCCAGCAGCTTATCGGGGGGGCAGAGTCAGTACTTC
TRBJ2-7	TRBV4-1	-	13	many	CASSQTRGYEQYF	TGCGCCAGCAGCCAAACGCGGGGCTACGAGCAGTACTTC
TRBJ1-6	TRBV20-1	-	12	few	CSASPPNSPLNF	TGCAGTGCTAGTCCCCCCAACTCACCCCTCAACTTT